One and the same sample provided the 27 T cell receptor beta chains below, sequenced in a study of vaccination and CD4 T cells after COVID-19 (dated by TCRdb to about 2022). No antigens are known for them. The library was produced with PCR. The run used an Illumina iSeq 100. TCR sequencing of DNA from cultured CD4+ T cells used the Oncomine TCR Beta short-read assay at the Johns Hopkins FTIC core. The public reads were quality trimmed at Q25 with fastp and then assembled into clones with MiXCR by TCRdb, keeping productive beta chains. All rows with the same CDR3 protein become a single entry with the most common DNA and genes. In all, the sample holds some 23,000 distinct CDR3 sequences, and 25% to 35% of those were seen once. Clones ranked in the top ten supply under 8.5% of the sample. What this sample's time point label stands for: late sampling 161 to 241 days after vaccination in a few convalescent patients. This specimen's treatment or condition label, per the study, means: approximately nine-day PBMC culture with coronavirus spike peptide pools or control peptides (ViraFEST assay).

The input for sequencing was CD4+ T cells from blood, cultured in vitro, taken about 7 months after SARS-CoV-2 vaccination. The receptors were sampled from a human donor who had recovered from COVID-19.

The sample holds a few counts of this clonotype. This chain joins TRBV20-1 and TRBJ2-7; D gene ambiguous. CDR1 is DFQATT, CDR2 SNEGSKA, per germline (reference sequence). The ends were cut back, 3 bases at V and 0 bases at J, with 15 bases in the middle. The CDR3 is made up of 15 amino acids. CDR3 DNA sequence: TGCAGTGCTAGCGTCCCTCTAAGGAGCTCCTACGAGCAGTACTTC. As protein: CSASVPLRSSYEQYF.

The genes are TRBV19 and TRBJ2-3, with a possible D match to TRBD2 (5 bases). The germline V gene encodes CDR1 LNHDA and CDR2 SQIVND (reference sequence). V was trimmed by 4 bases and J by 2 bases, leaving 13 bases between them. The CDR3 is made up of 15 amino acids. CDR3 sequence (DNA): TGTGCCAGTAGTAATCTAGCCCGATACACAGATACGCAGTATTTT. Its translation is CASSNLARYTDTQYF.

This clonotype appeared many times. This rearrangement joins TRBV24-1 to TRBJ1-2; TRBD1 matches at 12 bases. J was trimmed by 4 bases and V by 5 bases; bases with no gene match: 4. The CDR3 consists of 15 residues. CDR1 is KGHDR, CDR2 SFDVKD, per germline. The CDR3 sequence is CATSAGQGASYGYTF. The CDR3 DNA is TGTGCCACCAGTGCGGGACAGGGGGCGTCCTATGGCTACACCTTC.

The chain recombines TRBV12-3 or TRBV12-4 with TRBJ1-1; a possible D gene is TRBD1 (5 bases). The CDR3 spans 13 residues. Trimming pared 6 bases from V and 1 base from J, leaving 9 bases between. CDR3 amino acids: CASRGGANTEAFF. DNA for the CDR3: TGTGCCAGCAGAGGTGGGGCGAACACTGAAGCTTTCTTT.

The gene calls are TRBV10-3 and TRBJ2-7; D call uncertain. Germline V gene sequence: CDR1 ENHRY, CDR2 SYGVKD. Trimming took 3 bases from V and 4 from J, leaving 13 bases between them. The CDR3 runs 14 residues. The CDR3 DNA reads as TGTGCCATCAGTGACGCCATAAGTGGGTACGAGCAGTACTTC. This gives the protein CAISDAISGYEQYF.

This clonotype was counted only a few times. The chain is built from TRBV28 and TRBJ2-6, with a tentative D call TRBD1 (5 bases). Deletions cut 6 bases from V and 2 bases from J, with 5 bases between. The CDR3 is made up of 13 amino acids. From germline, CDR1 is MDHEN and CDR2 SYDVKM. The CDR3 protein is CASSRAGANVLTF. The CDR3 DNA reads TGTGCCAGCAGCAGGGCTGGGGCCAACGTCCTGACTTTC.

This clonotype was picked up a small number of times. This chain connects TRBV29-1 to TRBJ2-7, with a tentative D call TRBD2 (6 bases). This CDR3 comprises 13 residues. CDR1 and CDR2 from the germline V gene are SQVTM and ANQGSEA. V was clipped by 6 bases and J by 6 bases, with 18 bases between them. As DNA, the CDR3 is TGCAGCGTGAAACCGGACTATAATAGCGAGCAGTACTTC. As protein: CSVKPDYNSEQYF.

This clonotype was counted once. The V gene is TRBV4-2, the J gene TRBJ1-5, with a tentative D call TRBD1 (5 bases). Germline-derived CDR1 and CDR2 are LGHNA and YNFKEQ. CDR3 length: 15 amino acids. Trimming pared 2 bases from V and 5 bases from J, leaving 13 bases between. CDR3 in DNA: TGTGCCAGCAGCCAATCGGGACTGGTGGATCAGCCCCAGCATTTT. The encoded protein is CASSQSGLVDQPQHF.

The chain joins TRBV7-2 to TRBJ2-1; TRBD2 agrees at 13 bases. From germline, CDR1 is SGHTA and CDR2 FQGNSA. This CDR3 is built from 19 residues. The ends lost 3 bases at V and 7 bases at J; junction bases unmatched: 15. CDR3 sequence reads: CASSFSPGLAGVKSNEQFF. CDR3 DNA sequence: TGTGCCAGCAGCTTTAGCCCCGGACTAGCGGGAGTTAAGTCTAATGAGCAGTTCTTC.

This clonotype came up a few times. The chain joins TRBV29-1 to TRBJ1-2, with a tentative D call TRBD1 (5 bases). The V and J ends lost 5 bases and 3 bases respectively, with 10 bases between them. This CDR3 has 12 residues. Germline values: CDR1 SQVTM, CDR2 ANQGSEA. In nucleotides, the CDR3 is TGCAGCGTTCTGAGGGGTGACTATGGCTACACCTTC. Residues: CSVLRGDYGYTF. The whole variable domain, remainder taken from reference TRBV29-1 and TRBJ1-2, is SAVISQKPSRDICQRGTSLTIQCQVDSQVTMMFWYRQQPGQSLTLIATANQGSEATYESGFVIDKFPISRPNLTFSTLTVSNMSPEDSSIYLCSVLRGDYGYTFGSGTRLTVV.

The chain uses TRBV28 and TRBJ2-1; D ambiguous. Deletions cut 6 bases from V and 4 bases from J, with 4 bases between. This CDR3 contains 11 residues. Germline assignment: CDR1 MDHEN and CDR2 SYDVKM. The CDR3 protein is CASSGYNEQFF. CDR3 in DNA: TGTGCCAGCAGCGGGTACAATGAGCAGTTCTTC.

The V gene is TRBV19, the J gene TRBJ2-3; 9 bases match TRBD2. The V segment lost 3 bases and the J segment 2 bases; nucleotides outside the gene matches: 9. In germline, CDR1 is LNHDA, CDR2 SQIVND (reference sequence). The CDR3 extends over 17 amino acids. CDR3 sequence: CASSIEPSGKYTDTQYF. The CDR3 bases are TGTGCCAGTAGTATCGAGCCTAGCGGGAAGTACACAGATACGCAGTATTTT.

V gene TRBV7-2 combines with J gene TRBJ2-1; tentative D call: TRBD2 (5 bases). Per the germline V gene, CDR1 is SGHTA and CDR2 is FQGNSA. V lost 5 bases, J lost 4 bases, and 9 bases lay in between. There are 13 residues in the CDR3. CDR3 protein: CTSSLTSYNEQFF. CDR3 nucleotide sequence: TGTACCAGCAGCCTAACTAGTTACAATGAGCAGTTCTTC.

This clonotype was picked up a small number of times. This rearrangement joins TRBV19 to TRBJ2-5; D is unclear. The CDR3 sequence is 13 residues long. The germline CDR1 and CDR2 sequences are LNHDA and SQIVND (reference sequence). Trimming shortened V by 3 bases and J by 1 base, and 6 bases separated the two germline ends. The CDR3 loop is CASSMWLQETQYF. For the CDR3, the DNA is TGTGCCAGTAGTATGTGGCTCCAAGAGACCCAGTACTTC.

V and J are TRBV20-1 and TRBJ1-5, with TRBD1 as a possible D gene (5 bases). This CDR3 contains 13 residues. Trimming left V 2 bases short and J 4 bases short, with 9 bases between. Germline-derived CDR1 and CDR2 are DFQATT and SNEGSKA (reference sequence). DNA for the CDR3: TGCAGTGCTAGAAAGACAGCAAATCAGCCCCAGCATTTT. This encodes CSARKTANQPQHF.

The chain recombines TRBV28 with TRBJ2-2; maybe TRBD1 (6 bases). This CDR3 has 17 residues. V lost 4 bases and J 0 bases, leaving 15 bases between the germline ends. The germline gives CDR1 MDHEN, CDR2 SYDVKM. CDR3: CASSYLLGHSNTGELFF. The CDR3 DNA reads TGTGCCAGCAGTTACCTCCTGGGACATTCGAACACCGGGGAGCTGTTTTTT.

This rearrangement joins TRBV15 to TRBJ2-6; tentative D call: TRBD2 (6 bases). CDR3 length: 16 residues. Per the germline V gene, CDR1 is LNHNV and CDR2 is YYDKDF (reference sequence). V shed 0 bases and J shed 2 bases, with 8 bases lying between them. The DNA for the CDR3 is TGTGCCACCAGCAGAGATCCGGGGGCTGGGGCCAACGTCCTGACTTTC. Residues: CATSRDPGAGANVLTF.

V is TRBV5-1 and J is TRBJ2-3, with 7 bases aligning to TRBD2. Germline V lookup: CDR1 SGHRS, CDR2 YFSETQ. With V trimmed by 3 bases and J by 5 bases, 6 bases remained unmatched. This CDR3 is built from 14 residues. Here the CDR3 DNA reads TGCGCCAGCAGCTCAACGGCGGGAGAAGATACGCAGTATTTT. Translating gives CASSSTAGEDTQYF.

The rearrangement joins TRBV7-3 to TRBJ1-1; 7 bases map to TRBD1. Trimming took 2 bases from V and 7 from J; bases not matched to a gene: 4. Germline-derived CDR1 and CDR2 are SGHTA and FQGTGA. The length of the CDR3 is 13 residues. CDR3 in amino acids: CASSLSRDSEAFF. DNA of the CDR3: TGTGCCAGCAGCTTATCCCGGGACAGTGAAGCTTTCTTT.

This clonotype appeared a few times. The gene calls are TRBV20-1 and TRBJ1-4; TRBD1 matches 11 bases. This CDR3 region has 14 residues. Trimming removed 6 bases from V and 8 bases from J; junction bases left unmatched: 8. CDR1 and CDR2 (germline): DFQATT, SNEGSKA (reference sequence). CDR3 DNA sequence: TGCAGTGCGCCGGACAGGGGGCAAGTGGAAAAACTGTTTTTT. It translates to CSAPDRGQVEKLFF.

By sample fraction, this clonotype is medium-sized (0.01 to 0.1%). This chain links TRBV20-1 with TRBJ1-5; TRBD1 is a possible D gene (6 bases). Trimming left V 3 bases short and J 1 base short, with 34 bases between. The CDR3 loop spans 22 amino acids. The germline V gene has CDR1 DFQATT and CDR2 SNEGSKA (reference sequence). This chain's CDR3 is CSASRPTAYRVGVFWSNQPQHF. Written as DNA, the CDR3 is TGCAGTGCTAGTCGCCCTACTGCATACAGGGTGGGGGTATTTTGGAGCAATCAGCCCCAGCATTTT.

Of note for this clonotype: A junction boundary mismatches the germline segment, possibly from a read error. Here the CDR3 reads CASSRQGFNQPRHF. For the CDR3, the DNA is TGTGCCAGCAGCCGACAGGGATTCAATCAGCCCCGGCATTTT. V and J are TRBV6-1 and TRBJ1-5, with 7 bases matching TRBD1. The CDR3 is made up of 14 amino acids. CDR1 and CDR2 (germline): MNHNS, SASEGT.

This clonotype was counted between two and nine times. This sequence joins TRBV5-4 and TRBJ2-1; D might be TRBD1 or TRBD2, each matching 5 bases. Per the germline V gene, CDR1 is SGHNT and CDR2 is YYREEE (reference sequence). V lost 0 bases, J lost 0 bases, and 7 bases lay in between. CDR3 size: 15 residues. The CDR3: CASSLDGTSYNEQFF. The CDR3 DNA reads as TGTGCCAGCAGCTTGGACGGGACCTCCTACAATGAGCAGTTCTTC.

The sample holds a few counts of this clonotype. This chain uses TRBV5-5 with TRBJ1-2; D unresolved. The CDR3 runs 13 residues. Trimming cost V 4 bases and J 0 bases, with 7 bases left between them. CDR1 is SGHKS and CDR2 is YYEKEE in the germline V gene (reference sequence). The CDR3 protein is CASSPLANYGYTF. The CDR3 nucleotides read TGTGCCAGCAGCCCTTTAGCTAACTATGGCTACACCTTC.

The chain links TRBV7-2 to TRBJ2-2; D assignment may be TRBD1 or TRBD2 (6 bases each). V lost 2 bases and J lost 5, with 9 bases in between. Germline lookup yields CDR1 SGHTA and CDR2 FQGNSA. This CDR3 is built from 14 residues. The CDR3 DNA reads as TGTGCCAGCAGCTTACGGGGGCGGACCGGGGAGCTGTTTTTT. As protein: CASSLRGRTGELFF.

This clonotype is medium-sized (0.01 to 0.1%). The chain links TRBV7-2 to TRBJ1-5; D is undetermined. The germline gives CDR1 SGHTA, CDR2 FQGNSA. This CDR3 spans 13 amino acids. V lost 1 base, J lost 3 bases, and 4 bases lay in between. The CDR3 DNA reads as TGTGCCAGCAGCTTAGGGGCCAATCAGCCCCAGCATTTT. Translated: CASSLGANQPQHF.

The chain uses TRBV28 and TRBJ1-6; no firm D call. The CDR3 consists of 15 residues. The V gene lost 6 bases and the J gene lost 0 bases, with 9 bases spanning the gap. CDR1 and CDR2 (germline): MDHEN, SYDVKM. The CDR3 DNA follows: TGTGCCAGCAGGGAGCAGAGCTCCTATAATTCACCCCTCCACTTT. As protein: CASREQSSYNSPLHF.